The rows below give T cell receptor beta chains drawn from one sample of a study of neoadjuvant anti-PD-1 for oral cavity cancer. Libraries were prepared by immunoSEQ multiplex PCR; TCRdb keeps only in-frame clonotypes and omits some of them. The sample has about 15,000 clones, roughly 34% seen once. This sample comprised tumor tissue, obtained after nivolumab (anti-PD-1) treatment. Source of these receptors: a person aged 35-79 years with oral cavity squamous cell carcinoma. CDR3s include the opening cysteine and the closing phenylalanine or tryptophan. The D gene is left open where the match is weak. A clone size is listed for some rows: how often the clone was seen (once, few, many), or a class if it is expanded.

few,TRBD1,16,TRBV5-1,TRBJ1-2,TGCGCCAGCAGACCGACAGGGGGCGTCAGATACTATGGCTACACCTTC,CASRPTGGVRYYGYTF
few,TRBD1,16,TRBV5-1,TRBJ2-4,TGCGCCAGCAGCCCCGGACAGGGGGAGGCCAAAAACATTCAGTACTTC,CASSPGQGEAKNIQYF
.,.,15,TRBV6-1,TRBJ2-1,TGTGCCAGCAGTGTTCAGGGGAGCTCCTACAATGAGCAGTTCTTC,CASSVQGSSYNEQFF
.,.,16,TRBV7-2,TRBJ2-6,TGTGCCAGCAGCCAACTCGGGGTTTCTGGGGCCAACGTCCTGACTTTC,CASSQLGVSGANVLTF
.,.,16,TRBV5-1,TRBJ2-3,TGCGCCAGCAGCTTGGAGTCATCCTCTAGCACAGATACGCAGTATTTT,CASSLESSSSTDTQYF
.,TRBD1,16,TRBV29-1,TRBJ1-4,TGCAGCGTTGAAGAAGCTACAGGGGCGACTAATGAAAAACTGTTTTTT,CSVEEATGATNEKLFF
many,.,14,TRBV4-2,TRBJ1-5,TGTGCCAGCAGCCAAGAGAGGGGAGGTCAGCCCCAGCATTTT,CASSQERGGQPQHF
.,.,11,TRBV20-1,TRBJ1-3,TGCAGTGCTACGACAGGAAACACCATATATTTT,CSATTGNTIYF
.,TRBD2,21,TRBV4-2,TRBJ2-3,TGTGCCAGCAGCCAGGCTAATCGACTAGCGGGCGCCTTATCGGGCACAGATACGCAGTATTTT,CASSQANRLAGALSGTDTQYF
few,.,19,TRBV4-3,TRBJ1-6,TGCGCCAGCAGCCAAGATGTGAGTGGGGTCGGTTTAAATAATTCACCCCTCCACTTT,CASSQDVSGVGLNNSPLHF
.,.,15,TRBV5-4,TRBJ2-5,TGTGCCAGCAGCTTGGACGTCCCCTTCCAAGAGACCCAGTACTTC,CASSLDVPFQETQYF
few,.,14,TRBV11-3,TRBJ1-6,TGTGCCAGCAGCTTAGGAGAGCCCAATTCACCCCTCCACTTT,CASSLGEPNSPLHF
.,TRBD2,14,TRBV7-7,TRBJ2-1,TGTGCCAGCAGCTTAGGGACTAGCGGCAATGAGCAGTTCTTC,CASSLGTSGNEQFF
.,TRBD1,14,TRBV7-8,TRBJ1-4,TGTGCCAGCAGAAAGACAGGGGGATATGAAAAACTGTTTTTT,CASRKTGGYEKLFF
once,.,14,TRBV5-1,TRBJ2-7,TGCGCCAGCAGCTTGGGGGACCTAAGGGGCGAGCAGTACTTC,CASSLGDLRGEQYF
.,.,14,TRBV29-1,TRBJ2-7,TGCAGCGTTGATTGGGGGGCAGGGGGAGGTGAGCAGTACTTC,CSVDWGAGGGEQYF
few,.,15,TRBV4-2,TRBJ2-5,TGTGCCAGCAGCCAAAATGCGGGACAGCAAGAGACCCAGTACTTC,CASSQNAGQQETQYF
.,.,13,TRBV9,TRBJ2-1,TGTGCCAGCAGTTTAGCGGATTACAATGAGCAGTTCTTC,CASSLADYNEQFF